The source of this TCR beta chain is a study of regulatory T cells in long-lasting Graves disease. Broader study findings: Persistent Graves' disease cases displayed lower TCR diversity than newly diagnosed ones.

This clonotype occurred many times. Its antigen is still unknown. Time point specified: newly diagnosed GD, antithyroid drugs for less than 3 months. RNA isolated from PBMCs was used to make the TCR library. The germline V gene encodes CDR1 LGHNA and CDR2 YNFKEQ. This CDR3 region has 15 residues. Between the trimmed V and J ends, which lost 1 base and 2 bases, there was a span of 12 bases. Building of the TCR beta libraries involved iRepertoire HTBI primers and Arm-PCR of CDR3 regions. TCRdb analysed the multiplex PCR reads with MiXCR anew, one entry per CDR3 protein. The sample contains 250,000 or so distinct CDR3 sequences, 15% to 20% of which appear only once. The same sample was also studied in work on T cells in Graves' hyperthyroidism and ophthalmopathy. That study adds: HTBI primers were the set used in a first-round RT-PCR of the TCR CDR3.

Material: peripheral blood mononuclear cells (PBMCs), obtained at new diagnosis, from a patient treated with antithyroid drugs. The clonotype comes from a woman in her twenties or thirties with Graves disease. The rearrangement links TRBV4-2 to TRBJ2-7; D call uncertain. CDR3 nucleotide sequence: TGTGCCAGCAGCCAAGTGAAAGGCGACCCCTACGAGCAGTACTTC. Amino acid sequence: CASSQVKGDPYEQYF.